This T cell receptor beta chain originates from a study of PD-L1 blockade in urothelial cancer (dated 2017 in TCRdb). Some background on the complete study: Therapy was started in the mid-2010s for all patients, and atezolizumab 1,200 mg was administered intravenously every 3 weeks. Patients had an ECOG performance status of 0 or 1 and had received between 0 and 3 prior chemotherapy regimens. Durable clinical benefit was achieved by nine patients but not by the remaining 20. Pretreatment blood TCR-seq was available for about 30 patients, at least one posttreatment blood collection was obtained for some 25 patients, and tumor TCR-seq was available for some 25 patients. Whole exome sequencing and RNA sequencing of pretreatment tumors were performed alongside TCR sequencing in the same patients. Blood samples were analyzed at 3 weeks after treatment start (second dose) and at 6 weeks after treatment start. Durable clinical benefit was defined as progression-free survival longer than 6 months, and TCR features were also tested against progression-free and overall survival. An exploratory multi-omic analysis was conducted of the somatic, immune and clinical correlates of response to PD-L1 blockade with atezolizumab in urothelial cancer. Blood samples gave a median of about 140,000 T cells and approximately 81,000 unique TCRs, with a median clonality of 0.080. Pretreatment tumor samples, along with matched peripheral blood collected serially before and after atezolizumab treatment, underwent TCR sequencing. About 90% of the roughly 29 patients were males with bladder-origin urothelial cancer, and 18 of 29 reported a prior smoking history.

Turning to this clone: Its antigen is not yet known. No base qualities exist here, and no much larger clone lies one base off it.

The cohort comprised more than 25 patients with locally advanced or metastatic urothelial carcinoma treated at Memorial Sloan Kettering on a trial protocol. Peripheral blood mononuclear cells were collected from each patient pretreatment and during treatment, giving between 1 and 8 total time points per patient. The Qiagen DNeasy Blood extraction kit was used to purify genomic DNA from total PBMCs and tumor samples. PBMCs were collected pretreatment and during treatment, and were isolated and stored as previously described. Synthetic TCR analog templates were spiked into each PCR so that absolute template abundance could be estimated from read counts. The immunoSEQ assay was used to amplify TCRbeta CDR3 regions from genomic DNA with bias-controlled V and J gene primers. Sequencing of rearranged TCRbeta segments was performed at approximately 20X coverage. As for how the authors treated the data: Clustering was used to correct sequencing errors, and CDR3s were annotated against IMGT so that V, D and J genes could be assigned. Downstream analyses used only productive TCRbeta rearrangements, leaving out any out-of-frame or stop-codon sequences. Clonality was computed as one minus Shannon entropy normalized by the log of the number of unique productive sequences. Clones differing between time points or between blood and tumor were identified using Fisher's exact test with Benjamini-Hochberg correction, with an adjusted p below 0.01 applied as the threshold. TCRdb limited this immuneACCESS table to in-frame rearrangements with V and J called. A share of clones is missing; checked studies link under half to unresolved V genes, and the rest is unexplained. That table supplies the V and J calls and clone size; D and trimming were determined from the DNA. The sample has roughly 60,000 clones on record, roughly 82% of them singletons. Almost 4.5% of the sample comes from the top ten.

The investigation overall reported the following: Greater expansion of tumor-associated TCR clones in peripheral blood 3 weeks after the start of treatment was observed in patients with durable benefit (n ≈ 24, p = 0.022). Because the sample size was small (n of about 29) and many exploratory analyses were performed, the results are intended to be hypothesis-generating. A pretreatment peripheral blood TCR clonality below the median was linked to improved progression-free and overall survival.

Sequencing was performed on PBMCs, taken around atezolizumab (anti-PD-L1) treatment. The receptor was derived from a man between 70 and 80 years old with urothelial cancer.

CDR3 region: CASSFRDRGRDEQYF. The sequenced DNA: TGCGCCAGCAGCTTTCGTGACAGGGGGCGCGACGAGCAGTACTTC. The chain links TRBV4-1 with TRBJ2-7, with 10 central nucleotides matching TRBD1. Trimmed from V: 5 bases; trimmed from J: 5 bases; junction bases lacking a gene match: 9. Measured from the cysteine to the phenylalanine, the CDR3 is 15 residues long. The read is trimmed to its CDR3 DNA, 45 bases read in frame from base 1. CDR1 and CDR2 (MGHRA, YSYEKL) derive from the germline V gene.